Listed below are T cell receptor beta chains from one sample, sequenced in a study of blood T cell repertoires in COVID-19. Using immunoSEQ multiplex PCR, the repertoire was profiled, and TCRdb retains in-frame clones only, with some absent. The table records 200,000 to 250,000 clones, roughly 80% of them present only once. Input material: peripheral blood. The receptors derive from an elderly woman with active or convalescent COVID-19. Each CDR3 is given without its conserved first and last residue. A D gene is named only where the DNA matches it firmly.

v_call	j_call	d_call	cdr3_aa
TRBV20-1	TRBJ1-1	.	SARGGR
TRBV4-3	TRBJ2-1	TRBD1	ASSREQTGGYNEQF
TRBV5-1	TRBJ2-3	TRBD2	ASSQAGTSGRDTQY
TRBV12-5	TRBJ2-5	TRBD2	ASGLGLAGGQETQY
TRBV6-6	TRBJ2-5	TRBD2	ASSPRTSGVVETQY
TRBV7-2	TRBJ2-3	.	ASSPGGTQY
TRBV2	TRBJ1-2	.	ASNPQSGAGAPGYT
TRBV6-5	TRBJ1-1	.	ASSYSNRNTEAF
TRBV6-5	TRBJ2-7	.	ASSTQQISYEQY
TRBV11-3	TRBJ1-2	TRBD1	ASSRRTGDYGYT
TRBV19	TRBJ2-3	TRBD2	ASSMTSGGTTDTQY
TRBV15	TRBJ1-2	.	ATSRDTDSYGYT
TRBV24-1	TRBJ1-5	.	ATSDPSGSGQPQH
TRBV9	TRBJ2-5	TRBD2	ASSSTSGRAGETQY
TRBV11-3	TRBJ2-5	.	ASSLGGDQETQY
TRBV10-3	TRBJ1-4	TRBD1	AISETTGLGEKLF
TRBV19	TRBJ2-1	TRBD2	ASSIAAGLANNEQF
TRBV2	TRBJ1-1	.	ASRGRTEAF
TRBV28	TRBJ1-1	.	ASKSQGFDSTEAF
TRBV7-2	TRBJ2-5	TRBD2	ASSGGGETQY
TRBV9	TRBJ2-5	TRBD1	ASSTGTGVGETQY
TRBV4-3	TRBJ2-1	.	ASSQRLGGNEQF
TRBV7-2	TRBJ2-2	.	ASNGRRGTGELF
TRBV5-1	TRBJ1-4	.	ASSLSTVNEKLF
TRBV29-1	TRBJ2-7	TRBD1	SVDRGPYEQY
TRBV4-1	TRBJ2-5	.	ASSQVGTTQETQY
TRBV18	TRBJ2-3	.	ASSLTAGRTDTQY
TRBV4-2	TRBJ2-2	TRBD1	ASSQPDRGYTGELF
TRBV30	TRBJ2-5	TRBD1	AWSVIGGGETQY
TRBV30	TRBJ1-2	TRBD1	AWTRERTGRAGYT
TRBV28	TRBJ1-2	TRBD1	ASSSTGRDYGYT
TRBV6-6	TRBJ2-3	TRBD2	ASSPGGGTSGRSFTDTQY
TRBV28	TRBJ1-2	.	ASSLTGRGGYT
TRBV19	TRBJ1-4	TRBD1	ASSRDRDQKLF
TRBV30	TRBJ2-7	.	AWIGGITGYEQY
TRBV5-1	TRBJ2-5	TRBD1	ASSLASPRGETQY
TRBV30	TRBJ2-1	.	AWSSNRITVNEQF
TRBV11-3	TRBJ2-1	TRBD2	ASSSRTSGTGYNEQF
TRBV5-1	TRBJ2-2	.	ASSETGNTGELF
TRBV5-5	TRBJ2-1	.	ASSFRGLNEQF
TRBV7-3	TRBJ1-2	.	ASSLDAGVGYT
TRBV14	TRBJ1-3	TRBD1	ASSSYRGSGNTIY
TRBV28	TRBJ2-7	TRBD2	ASTEPREVHEQY